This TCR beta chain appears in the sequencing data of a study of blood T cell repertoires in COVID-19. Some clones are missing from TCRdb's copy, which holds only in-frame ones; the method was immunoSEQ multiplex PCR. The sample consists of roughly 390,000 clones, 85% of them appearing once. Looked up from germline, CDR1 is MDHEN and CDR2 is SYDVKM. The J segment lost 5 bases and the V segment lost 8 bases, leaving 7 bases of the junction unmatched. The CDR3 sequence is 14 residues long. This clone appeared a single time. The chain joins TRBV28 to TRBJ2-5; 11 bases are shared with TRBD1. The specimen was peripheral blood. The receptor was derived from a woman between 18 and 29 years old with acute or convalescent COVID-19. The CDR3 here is CASERTGGAETQYF. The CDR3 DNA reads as TGTGCCAGCGAACGGACAGGGGGCGCGGAGACCCAGTACTTC.